The rows below give T cell receptor beta chains drawn from one sample of a study of response to subunit inactivated influenza vaccine. MiXCR, applied by TCRdb to the RT-PCR reads, yields one record per CDR3 protein. The table includes roughly 710,000 distinct CDR3 sequences, 14% detected once. The sample in question was PBMCs from blood, obtained 14 to 15 days before vaccination. These receptors came from a man aged 45-60 years who received an inactivated influenza vaccine. Both conserved end residues are part of each CDR3. D genes are given only for firm matches. Clone size appears in some rows only: once, few, many, or a class for an expanded clone.

many,TRBJ2-1,TRBV29-1,TRBD2,CSVEGLAGGGGEQFF,TGCAGCGTTGAAGGGCTAGCGGGAGGAGGTGGTGAGCAGTTCTTC
many,TRBJ2-3,TRBV28,.,CASSPSGGTDTQYF,TGTGCCAGCAGTCCGTCCGGGGGCACAGATACGCAGTATTTT
few,TRBJ2-7,TRBV3-1,.,CASSPQGVSYEQYF,TGTGCCAGCAGCCCCCAGGGTGTCTCCTACGAGCAGTACTTC
.,TRBJ2-7,TRBV6-2/TRBV6-3,.,CASTRHGVYEQYF,TGTGCCAGCACCCGGCATGGGGTCTACGAGCAGTACTTC
few,TRBJ2-7,TRBV28,.,CASSLSTYSYEQYF,TGTGCCAGCAGTTTATCAACCTACTCCTACGAGCAGTACTTC
few,TRBJ2-1,TRBV4-2,.,CASSQDPVARGGHEQFF,TGTGCCAGCAGCCAAGATCCAGTAGCGAGGGGAGGTCACGAGCAGTTCTTC
.,TRBJ2-3,TRBV10-3,.,CAISEDQTTDTQYF,TGTGCCATCAGTGAGGACCAGACCACAGATACGCAGTATTTT
many,TRBJ2-5,TRBV5-1,.,CASSPGNREETQYF,TGCGCCAGCAGCCCAGGAAACAGGGAAGAGACCCAGTACTTC
.,TRBJ2-1,TRBV29-1,TRBD1,CSVEVQGGAQFF,TGCAGCGTTGAAGTACAGGGGGGTGCGCAGTTCTTC
.,TRBJ2-3,TRBV5-1,.,CASSLFPTTDTQYF,TGCGCCAGCAGCCTCTTCCCAACCACCGATACGCAGTATTTT
.,TRBJ1-6,TRBV12-3/TRBV12-4,TRBD1,CASSPRTGLKGSPLHF,TGTGCCAGCAGTCCCCGGACAGGTCTTAAGGGTTCACCCCTCCACTTT
few,TRBJ1-5,TRBV24-1,.,CATSDVGSGNQPQHF,TGTGCCACCAGTGATGTCGGGTCTGGCAATCAGCCCCAGCATTTT
few,TRBJ1-2,TRBV10-3,.,CAISAETGTPGEGYTF,TGTGCCATCAGTGCCGAGACAGGAACCCCCGGGGAAGGCTACACCTTC
many,TRBJ2-2,TRBV6-1,.,CASSVGSLNTGELFF,TGTGCCAGCAGTGTTGGCAGCCTCAACACCGGGGAGCTGTTTTTT